One sample yielded the 23 T cell receptor beta chains listed below, sequenced in a study of shared clonotypes between healthy human individuals. Here immunoSEQ multiplex PCR was the method, and the copy in TCRdb shows in-frame clones only, minus some. The sample carries approximately 110,000 clones, around 66% recorded once. What was sequenced was memory CD8+ T cells sorted from blood. Documented subset: CD45RO+ cells pooled with CCR7-negative TemRA cells. These receptors came from a woman aged 30 to 39 in good health.

This clone was detected a few times. The genes are TRBV25-1 and TRBJ2-5; D might be TRBD1 (5 bases). Germline V lookup: CDR1 MGHDK, CDR2 SYGVNS. The ends were cut back, 6 bases at V and 2 bases at J, with 19 bases in the middle. This CDR3 is 16 amino acids long. The CDR3 DNA reads as TGTGCCAGCAGCACCAACGGCCAGGGTAATCAAGAGACCCAGTACTTC. Encoded protein: CASSTNGQGNQETQYF.

This rearrangement joins TRBV6-1 to TRBJ2-7; 10 bases are a match to TRBD2. The junction had 5 bases not matched to a gene; V was cut back by 2 bases and J by 7 bases. The CDR3 contains 14 residues. The V gene's germline CDR1 is MNHNS and CDR2 SASEGT. The CDR3 is CASSESGTSEEQYF. CDR3 nucleotides: TGTGCCAGCAGTGAATCCGGGACTAGCGAAGAGCAGTACTTC.

This clone has more than one count but fewer than ten. This sequence joins TRBV6-5 and TRBJ1-1; D is undetermined. The length of the CDR3 is 14 residues. Trimming pared 2 bases from V and 4 bases from J, leaving 11 bases between. CDR1 is MNHEY, CDR2 SVGAGI, per germline. CDR3 region: CASSYKGPGTEAFF. The CDR3 region has the DNA TGTGCCAGCAGTTACAAGGGTCCGGGCACTGAAGCTTTCTTT.

By its share, this clone is medium-sized (0.01 to 0.1%). The chain combines TRBV2 with TRBJ1-2, with a possible D match to TRBD1 (6 bases). This CDR3 has 14 residues. V lost 4 bases to trimming and J lost 4 bases, with 13 bases between them. Germline values: CDR1 SNHLY, CDR2 FYNNEI. CDR3 sequence reads: CASSGKTGVYGYTF. CDR3 sequence (DNA): TGTGCCAGCAGTGGAAAGACAGGCGTCTATGGCTACACCTTC.

In its sample, this clone was seen a few times. The chain links TRBV6-4 to TRBJ2-7; D may be TRBD1 (5 bases). V dropped 10 bases and J dropped 6 bases, with 13 bases sitting between them. The CDR3 extends over 11 amino acids. Germline CDR1 MRHNA, CDR2 SNTAGT. The chain's CDR3 is CATSRGVEQYF. CDR3 in DNA: TGTGCCACCTCAAGGGGCGTCGAGCAGTACTTC.

This clone has just one count. An end of the junction differs from the germline gene, which may be a read error. J is TRBJ2-1 and V is TRBV10-3; TRBD2 matches at 10 bases. The germline gives CDR1 ENHRY, CDR2 SYGVKD. CDR3 length: 14 amino acids. The DNA of the CDR3 is TGTGCCAGCAGTTACGAGACTAGCGGGAATGAGCAGTTCTTC. Its protein product is CASSYETSGNEQFF.

At least ten counts were recorded for this clone. The chain links TRBV19 to TRBJ2-7; 9 bases line up with TRBD2. Germline CDR1 reads LNHDA; CDR2 reads SQIVND (reference sequence). Germline trimming cut 5 bases from V and 3 bases from J; bases unmatched to any gene: 8. This CDR3 is 15 amino acids long. This CDR3 reads CASSLSGSRIYEQYF. DNA for the CDR3: TGTGCCAGTAGTCTTAGCGGGAGCAGGATCTACGAGCAGTACTTC.

Only a few counts were recorded for this clone. As DNA, the CDR3 is TGTGCCAGCAGCTTAGGGATGTACGAGCAGTACTTC. It yields the protein CASSLGMYEQYF. The chain uses TRBV7-9 and TRBJ2-7; no firm D call. V was cut by 1 base and J by 4 bases, with 5 bases left in between. The CDR3 is 12 amino acids. CDR1 SEHNR and CDR2 FQNEAQ come from the germline V gene (reference sequence).

The genes are TRBV28 and TRBJ1-6; D remains unclear. CDR1 is MDHEN and CDR2 is SYDVKM in the germline V gene. V lost 5 bases to trimming and J lost 11 bases, with 10 bases between them. This CDR3 spans 12 amino acids. CDR3 loop: CASSHLPTPLHF. The CDR3 DNA sequence: TGTGCCAGCAGTCACCTTCCTACACCCCTCCACTTT.

The chain links TRBV10-2 to TRBJ2-5, with 7 bases identical to TRBD2. J gave up 5 bases and V 5 bases, and 17 bases lay outside the gene matches. The CDR3 runs to 17 residues. Germline CDR1 is WSHSY and CDR2 is SAAADI. This chain's CDR3 is CASSPWKGWLAEETQYF. DNA for the CDR3: TGCGCCAGCAGTCCGTGGAAGGGCTGGCTAGCGGAGGAGACCCAGTACTTC.

On this clone itself: A far larger clone is just one base off, so this is likely a read error. This CDR3 is also generated by other DNA sequences in the sample. The chain couples TRBV5-8 to TRBJ2-7; TRBD1 is a possible D gene (5 bases). The CDR3 extends over 18 amino acids. Trimming took 4 bases from V and 5 from J, leaving 28 bases between them. CDR1 is SGHTS, CDR2 YDEGEE, per germline. The CDR3: CASSVIDRQGPPVDEQYF. CDR3 DNA: TGTGCCAGCAGCGTTATCGATCGGCAGGGTCCGCCCGTGGACGAGCAGTACTTC.

The chain carries TRBV4-2 and TRBJ2-5; 11 bases are shared with TRBD2. The DNA end favors TRBJ2-7, so the J call may be wrong. The CDR3 has 15 residues. Germline V gene data show CDR1 as LGHNA and CDR2 as YNFKEQ. The CDR3 here is CASSPLSGRAHEQYF. CDR3 sequence (DNA): TGTGCCAGCAGCCCCCTTAGCGGGAGGGCCCACGAGCAGTACTTC.

V and J are TRBV6-5 and TRBJ2-7; D might be TRBD1 or TRBD2, each matching 5 bases. Germline V CDR1 and CDR2: MNHEY, SVGAGI. Trimming left V 2 bases short and J 3 bases short, with 8 bases between. The CDR3 runs to 13 residues. The CDR3 sequence: CASSYGGNYEQYF. The CDR3 DNA reads as TGTGCCAGCAGTTACGGGGGAAACTACGAGCAGTACTTC.

The rearrangement uses TRBV5-4 and TRBJ2-7; 7 nucleotides align to TRBD2. CDR3 length: 15 residues. Trimming cost V 5 bases and J 5 bases; bases outside gene matches: 13. Germline CDR1 reads SGHNT; CDR2 reads YYREEE (reference sequence). In DNA form, the CDR3 reads TGTGCCAGCAGGCAGGGAGGGCGGGTGAGAGACGAGCAGTACTTC. The encoded protein is CASRQGGRVRDEQYF.

This clone was recorded many times. V gene TRBV6-4 combines with J gene TRBJ2-3; 8 bases agree with TRBD2. The CDR3 sequence is 14 residues long. Per the germline V gene, CDR1 is MRHNA and CDR2 is SNTAGT. V trimming: 7 bases; J trimming: 5 bases; junction bases outside the gene matches: 8. The CDR3 nucleotides read TGTGCCAGCAAGCCAGCGGGAGAAGGAGATACGCAGTATTTT. Amino acid sequence: CASKPAGEGDTQYF.

J is TRBJ2-6 and V is TRBV19; D ambiguous. V was shortened by 3 bases and J by 0 bases, with 9 bases between the two germline ends. The CDR3 is 16 residues long. The germline V gene has CDR1 LNHDA and CDR2 SQIVND (reference sequence). The DNA for the CDR3 is TGTGCCAGTAGTATGGATCCGGGCTCTGGGGCCAACGTCCTGACTTTC. Translation: CASSMDPGSGANVLTF.

V and J are TRBV9 and TRBJ2-3; D is unresolved. V shed 0 bases and J shed 3 bases, with 11 bases lying between them. Germline values: CDR1 SGDLS, CDR2 YYNGEE. The CDR3 sequence is 15 residues long. This chain's CDR3 is CASSVGGILTDTQYF. The CDR3 DNA is TGTGCCAGCAGCGTAGGGGGAATCCTTACAGATACGCAGTATTTT.

The sample holds one count of this clone. The chain joins TRBV11-2 to TRBJ2-1; TRBD2 matches 10 bases. V gave up 5 bases and J gave up 5 bases; unmatched junction bases: 15. The CDR3 runs 18 residues. The germline V gene has CDR1 SGHAT and CDR2 FQNNGV. The DNA for the CDR3 is TGTGCCAGCAGCATTAGAAGCGGGAGGGCCCCCCCCAACAATGAGCAGTTCTTC. Translating gives CASSIRSGRAPPNNEQFF.

The genes are TRBV4-1 and TRBJ2-7, with 9 bases aligning to TRBD2. V lost 5 bases to trimming and J lost 2 bases; unmatched junction nucleotides: 10. The CDR3 length is 16 residues. The germline gives CDR1 MGHRA, CDR2 YSYEKL. CDR3 nucleotide sequence: TGCGCCAGCAGCGGAGAGGTAGTAGCGGGGGCCTACGAGCAGTACTTC. This gives the protein CASSGEVVAGAYEQYF.

This chain joins TRBV6-1 and TRBJ1-1; TRBD1 matches 7 bases. Trimming at V came to 8 bases and at J to 4 bases, leaving 7 bases not matched to a gene. The germline CDR1 and CDR2 sequences are MNHNS and SASEGT. The CDR3 length is 13 residues. The CDR3 region is CASRDREVTEAFF. DNA of the CDR3: TGTGCCAGCCGGGACAGAGAGGTCACTGAAGCTTTCTTT.

V gene TRBV7-2 combines with J gene TRBJ1-1, with TRBD1 matching 8 bases. Germline CDR1 and CDR2: SGHTA and FQGNSA. The CDR3 covers 15 residues. The J segment lost 1 base and the V segment lost 5 bases, leaving 6 bases of the junction unmatched. The DNA of the CDR3 is TGTGCCAGCAGCCCAGGACAGGGATGGAACACTGAAGCTTTCTTT. Its translation is CASSPGQGWNTEAFF.

The rearrangement links TRBV18 to TRBJ1-5, with D tentatively TRBD1 (5 bases). CDR1 KGHSH and CDR2 LQKENI come from the germline V gene. The CDR3 has 14 residues. Deletions cut 4 bases from V and 5 bases from J, with 12 bases between. The CDR3: CASSRGHADQPQHF. The CDR3 DNA reads as TGTGCCAGCTCACGAGGACATGCCGATCAGCCCCAGCATTTT.

V usage is TRBV7-3 and J usage is TRBJ2-7; 8 nucleotides agree with TRBD1. V lost 4 bases and J lost 4; bases outside the gene matches: 6. CDR1 and CDR2 (germline): SGHTA, FQGTGA. This CDR3 is 14 amino acids long. In DNA form, the CDR3 reads TGTGCCAGCAGCTGGACAGGGCCATCTTACGAGCAGTACTTC. As protein: CASSWTGPSYEQYF.